Detailed here is one TCR beta chain. This sample was taken from a study of control samples from healthy donors and cancer patients. Germline V gene data show CDR1 as SGHDT and CDR2 as YYEEEE. The CDR3 has 13 residues. Trimming removed 4 bases from V and 10 bases from J; junction bases left unmatched: 3. Sequencing used immunoSEQ multiplex PCR; TCRdb keeps in-frame clones, though not all of them. The sample yields 80,000 to 100,000 clones, about 79% seen once. The sequence derives from a woman under 40 in good health. The sequencing sample was made of blood. The chain employs TRBV5-6 and TRBJ2-4; 12 positions match TRBD2. The CDR3 here is CASSHGTSGIQYF. The CDR3 DNA reads as TGTGCCAGCAGCCACGGGACTAGCGGGATTCAGTACTTC.